This T cell receptor (beta chain) was documented in a study of cytomegalovirus exposure and HLA in healthy donors. Germline lookup yields CDR1 LGHNA and CDR2 YNFKEQ. CDR3 length: 14 amino acids. J lost 0 bases, V lost 4 bases, and 0 bases had no gene match. The PCR had 60 Vbeta and 13 Jbeta primers. Only in-frame clones appear in the TCRdb table, and some are missing; sequencing was by immunoSEQ multiplex PCR. This table lists about 79,000 clones. The sample consisted of PBMCs. The chain employs TRBV4-2 and TRBJ2-1; 7 nucleotides align to TRBD1. This TCR came from a young man in good health and CMV-seronegative. The CDR3 region has the DNA TGTGCCAGCAGCCGACAGGGCTCCTACAATGAGCAGTTCTTC. Amino acids: CASSRQGSYNEQFF.